Below are 14 T cell receptor beta chains sequenced from a single sample in a study of blood T cell repertoires in COVID-19. Profiled with immunoSEQ multiplex PCR; TCRdb holds only in-frame clones, not every one. Here the sample spans roughly 220,000 clones, 85% to 90% being singletons. Specimen: peripheral blood. The receptor source for this set is a man between 60 and 70 years old with acute or convalescent COVID-19.

This rearrangement joins TRBV18 to TRBJ1-4; D is possibly TRBD1 (5 bases). The CDR3 length is 17 residues. The germline CDR1 and CDR2 sequences are KGHSH and LQKENI. Trimming stripped 1 base from V and 0 bases from J, with 12 bases between. The CDR3 DNA is TGTGCCAGCTCACCACAGGGCAGGGCTGCAACTAATGAAAAACTGTTTTTT. Amino acid sequence: CASSPQGRAATNEKLFF.

Only a few counts were recorded for this clone. This chain links TRBV3-1 (or the pseudogene TRBV3-2) with TRBJ2-5, with 9 nucleotides matching TRBD2. Germline V gene sequence: CDR1 LGHDT, CDR2 YNNKEL (reference sequence). V lost 0 bases to trimming and J lost 4 bases; unmatched junction nucleotides: 12. The CDR3 spans 18 residues. In nucleotides, the CDR3 is TGTGCCAGCAGCCAAGATGGATCCGCAGCGGGGGGAACAGAGACCCAGTACTTC. Translation: CASSQDGSAAGGTETQYF.

The J gene is TRBJ2-5, the V gene TRBV21-1; the DNA was not used to check the table's D call, TRBD1. TRBV21-1 is noted as a pseudogene. CDR3 length equals 13 residues. The DNA for the CDR3 is TGTGCCAGGCCGACAGGTTTGGCGGAGACCCAGTACTTC. Translating gives CARPTGLAETQYF.

A single count supports this clone. The chain employs TRBV7-3 and TRBJ1-1; TRBD1 is a possible D gene (6 bases). The length of the CDR3 is 14 residues. The germline gives CDR1 SGHTA, CDR2 FQGTGA. Trimming pared 0 bases from V and 5 bases from J, leaving 10 bases between. This CDR3 is CASSLTGARTEAFF. The CDR3 nucleotides read TGTGCCAGCAGCTTAACGGGGGCTCGAACTGAAGCTTTCTTT.

J is TRBJ1-2 and V is TRBV9; D ambiguous. The germline gives CDR1 SGDLS, CDR2 YYNGEE. Between the trimmed V and J ends, which lost 4 bases and 7 bases, there was a span of 11 bases. The CDR3 totals 12 residues. Written as DNA, the CDR3 is TGTGCCAGCAGCCCCTTGGCGGGTGGCTACACCTTC. Its translation: CASSPLAGGYTF.

J is TRBJ1-1 and V is TRBV18; TRBD1 is a possible D gene (5 bases). Germline V gene sequence: CDR1 KGHSH, CDR2 LQKENI. The V end was cut by 1 base, the J end by 7 bases, with 7 bases between. The CDR3 spans 12 residues. The chain's CDR3 is CASSPRGGEAFF. The CDR3, as DNA: TGTGCCAGCTCACCACGGGGCGGTGAAGCTTTCTTT.

This chain joins TRBV18 and TRBJ1-3; D gene uncertain. Germline V gene sequence: CDR1 KGHSH, CDR2 LQKENI. This CDR3 contains 14 residues. V dropped 2 bases and J dropped 0 bases, with 5 bases sitting between them. The CDR3 bases are TGTGCCAGCTCACCAGAGAGCTCTGGAAACACCATATATTTT. Translation: CASSPESSGNTIYF.

The genes are TRBV5-5 and TRBJ1-4; 11 bases are a match to TRBD1. Germline values: CDR1 SGHKS, CDR2 YYEKEE (reference sequence). This CDR3 is 16 amino acids long. Trimming at V came to 5 bases and at J to 7 bases, leaving 10 bases not matched to a gene. The CDR3 DNA reads TGTGCCAGCAGTGTTCCGGGACAGGGGGGCGGTGAAAAACTGTTTTTT. It yields the protein CASSVPGQGGGEKLFF.

This rearrangement joins TRBV11-1 to TRBJ2-7; 9 bases line up with TRBD2. This CDR3 is built from 18 residues. Germline trimming cut 0 bases from V and 0 bases from J; bases unmatched to any gene: 9. Germline-derived CDR1 and CDR2 are SGHAT and FQDESV (reference sequence). The CDR3 DNA is TGTGCCAGCAGCTTAGCGAGGGCTAGCGGGGCAAGCTCCTACGAGCAGTACTTC. It specifies CASSLARASGASSYEQYF. Full variable domain (missing parts from reference TRBV11-1 and TRBJ2-7): EAEVAQSPRYKITEKSQAVAFWCDPISGHATLYWYRQILGQGPELLVQFQDESVVDDSQLPKDRFSAERLKGVDSTLKIQPAELGDSAMYLCASSLARASGASSYEQYFGPGTRLTVT.

The rearrangement joins TRBV29-1 to TRBJ2-5, with 8 bases identical to TRBD1. The CDR3 has 13 amino acids. V gave up 4 bases and J gave up 6 bases; unmatched junction bases: 7. CDR1 SQVTM and CDR2 ANQGSEA come from the germline V gene. The CDR3 protein is CSVVPDRAKTQYF. As DNA, the CDR3 is TGCAGCGTTGTACCGGACAGGGCCAAGACCCAGTACTTC.

The chain uses TRBV13 and TRBJ2-4; 9 bases line up with TRBD2. V lost 8 bases and J lost 7; bases outside the gene matches: 9. From germline, CDR1 is PRHDT and CDR2 FYEKMQ (reference sequence). The length of the CDR3 is 14 residues. This chain's CDR3 is CASAWRGGDNIQYF. DNA for the CDR3: TGTGCCAGCGCTTGGCGGGGGGGTGATAACATTCAGTACTTC.

The rearrangement joins TRBV9 to TRBJ1-5; TRBD1 is a possible D gene (6 bases). V lost 0 bases, J lost 10 bases, and 11 bases lay in between. The CDR3 is 13 residues long. Germline V lookup: CDR1 SGDLS, CDR2 YYNGEE. In nucleotides, the CDR3 is TGTGCCAGCAGCGTAGGAGGGGGGGAACCCCAGCATTTT. Protein sequence: CASSVGGGEPQHF.

This chain connects TRBV29-1 to TRBJ1-1; 7 positions match TRBD1. This CDR3 comprises 12 residues. With V trimmed by 5 bases and J by 3 bases, 3 bases remained unmatched. Germline V gives CDR1 SQVTM, CDR2 ANQGSEA. The CDR3 DNA follows: TGCAGCGTTAGGGACAGTGACACTGAAGCTTTCTTT. This gives the protein CSVRDSDTEAFF.

This chain joins TRBV14 and TRBJ1-2; 11 nucleotides agree with TRBD1. This CDR3 region has 22 residues. Germline CDR1 reads SGHDN; CDR2 reads FVKESK. The J segment lost 0 bases and the V segment lost 0 bases, leaving 18 bases of the junction unmatched. CDR3: CASSQDGRFTGQGALANYGYTF. The DNA for the CDR3 is TGTGCCAGCAGCCAAGATGGGAGATTTACTGGACAGGGGGCCCTAGCTAACTATGGCTACACCTTC.